A selection of T cell receptor beta chains follows, all from one sample in a study of shared T cell receptors in the human thymus. Assay: immunoSEQ multiplex PCR; the TCRdb copy retains only in-frame clones and omits some. The top ten hold about 0.0098% of the sample, which has 650,000 to 950,000 clones, 75% to 90% seen once. These data are also associated with another study on human thymus T cells.

Sequenced: thymocytes. The receptors originated from a girl younger than two with a congenital heart defect. The CDR3 runs from the conserved cysteine through the conserved F or W. The D gene is left open where the match is weak. Expanded clones get a size class; other rows say once, few or many, or leave the size out.

d_call	j_call	clone_size	v_call	cdr3_nt	cdr3_aa
TRBD1	TRBJ1-6	-	TRBV7-6	TGTGCCAGCAGCTTGGGGACCGGGACAGCGTCCTATAATTCACCCCTCCACTTT	CASSLGTGTASYNSPLHF
TRBD1	TRBJ2-7	-	TRBV6-1	TGTGCCAGCAGTGAAGCTAGGGACAGGGCTCCGTACGAGCAGTACTTC	CASSEARDRAPYEQYF
TRBD1	TRBJ1-1	-	TRBV4-1	TGCGCCAGCAGCCGCCGACAGGGAATGAACACTGAAGCTTTCTTT	CASSRRQGMNTEAFF
-	TRBJ2-5	-	TRBV5-1	TGCGCCAGCAGCTTCGCAGGGCCCTTGGAGACCCAGTACTTC	CASSFAGPLETQYF
TRBD1	TRBJ1-6	-	TRBV16	TGTGCCAGCAGCCGCTGGACCGGGACAGATAATTCACCCCTCCACTTT	CASSRWTGTDNSPLHF
-	TRBJ2-2	-	TRBV28	TGTGCCAGCAGTCTAACCGGGACGAACACCGGGGAGCTGTTTTTT	CASSLTGTNTGELFF
-	TRBJ2-7	-	TRBV2	TGTGCCAGCAGTGAGGTTCGGCGGGGCCTCTACGAGCAGTACTTC	CASSEVRRGLYEQYF
TRBD2	TRBJ2-5	-	TRBV7-6	TGTGCCAGCAGCTTAGTGGGCGTAGCGGGGATAGAGACCCAGTACTTC	CASSLVGVAGIETQYF
TRBD1	TRBJ2-6	-	TRBV6-5	TGTGCCAGCAGTTACAAACAGGGGTCTGGGGCCAACGTCCTGACTTTC	CASSYKQGSGANVLTF
-	TRBJ1-2	-	TRBV9	TGTGCCAGCAGCTCCCGGGACACTAACGGGTATGGCTACACCTTC	CASSSRDTNGYGYTF
-	TRBJ1-4	-	TRBV10-3	TGTGCCATCAGTGAGTCGAGGGAGCCTAATGAAAAACTGTTTTTT	CAISESREPNEKLFF
TRBD1	TRBJ2-7	-	TRBV5-1	TGCGCCAGCAGCTTAAGGGACAGGGAGGCCCTGGGGTCAGTCTACGAGCAGTACTTC	CASSLRDREALGSVYEQYF
-	TRBJ1-6	-	TRBV28	TGTGCCAGCAGACTTCTACGGCCTACAGTAATCGATTCACCCCTCCACTTT	CASRLLRPTVIDSPLHF
-	TRBJ1-5	-	TRBV29-1	TGCAGCGTCCCCGACTCGGACAGAGATAGCAATCAGCCCCAGCATTTT	CSVPDSDRDSNQPQHF
-	TRBJ1-1	-	TRBV27	TGTGCCAGCAAGGAAGGAACAGCCAACACTGAAGCTTTCTTT	CASKEGTANTEAFF
TRBD2	TRBJ2-3	-	TRBV7-8	TGTGCCAGCAGCCCCATTTCGGGGGGTAGGCTGCCAGATACGCAGTATTTT	CASSPISGGRLPDTQYF
TRBD1	TRBJ1-6	-	TRBV28	TGTGCCAGCAGACAGGGGGCTTGGTCCTATAATTCACCCCTCCACTTT	CASRQGAWSYNSPLHF
TRBD1	TRBJ1-2	-	TRBV28	TGTGCCAGCAACCTACAGGGGTCGTATTTTGGTGGCTACACCTTC	CASNLQGSYFGGYTF
-	TRBJ1-4	once	TRBV5-6	TGTGCCAGCAGCTTGGGGGGCCCGGGTAATGAAAAACTGTTTTTT	CASSLGGPGNEKLFF
-	TRBJ2-5	-	TRBV7-9	TGTGCCAGCAGCTTAGGGAGAGGGACCCAGTACTTC	CASSLGRGTQYF
-	TRBJ1-5	-	TRBV28	TGTGCCAGCAGTACCCTACAGGGCGGCAATCAGCCCCAGCATTTT	CASSTLQGGNQPQHF
-	TRBJ2-2	once	TRBV5-1	TGCGCCAGCAGCGTCCACGGACAGACCGCCGGGGAGCTGTTTTTT	CASSVHGQTAGELFF
-	TRBJ1-1	-	TRBV6-1	TGTGCCAGCATAGATCCGACACACTCTAACACTGAAGCTTTCTTT	CASIDPTHSNTEAFF
TRBD1	TRBJ2-7	once	TRBV15	TGTGCCACCAGCAGAGATAGTGGGGCAGGACAGGGGGCGATCTACGAGCAGTACTTC	CATSRDSGAGQGAIYEQYF
TRBD2	TRBJ2-3	-	TRBV28	TGTGCCAGCAGTTCACCTGGGACTAGCGGGCTTCTAGATACGCAGTATTTT	CASSSPGTSGLLDTQYF
-	TRBJ1-5	-	TRBV10-3	TGTGCCATCAGTGAGTACACCGTACACAATAGCAATCAGCCCCAGCATTTT	CAISEYTVHNSNQPQHF
TRBD1	TRBJ2-3	-	TRBV5-1	TGCGCCAGCAGCTTGGGCGACAGGGTGCCCCCTACGGAGTGGACAGATACGCAGTATTTT	CASSLGDRVPPTEWTDTQYF
TRBD1	TRBJ1-1	-	TRBV2	TGTGCCAGCAGAGGACAGGGAGATTCGGTTGCTTTCTTT	CASRGQGDSVAFF
-	TRBJ1-1	-	TRBV27	TGTGCCAGCAGATACGGGGGGGCCAACACTGAAGCTTTCTTT	CASRYGGANTEAFF
-	TRBJ1-2	once	TRBV6-1	TGTGCCAGCAGTGAAGGGACAGCGACCTATGGCTACACCTTC	CASSEGTATYGYTF
TRBD1	TRBJ1-1	-	TRBV6-6	TGTGCCAGCGGGAACAGGGGCGCTTTCTTT	CASGNRGAFF
TRBD1	TRBJ2-2	-	TRBV25-1	TGTGCCAGCACCCAAAAGGGGGCGCGTGGCACCGGGGAGCTGTTTTTT	CASTQKGARGTGELFF
TRBD1	TRBJ1-3	-	TRBV7-9	TGTGCCAGCAGCGTACAGGGGGCTGGAAACACCATATATTTT	CASSVQGAGNTIYF
-	TRBJ1-2	-	TRBV5-6	TGTGCCAGCAGCTCCGGGTTAAGAGCAAAGCCTACCTATGGCTACACCTTC	CASSSGLRAKPTYGYTF
TRBD1	TRBJ2-7	-	TRBV4-3	TGCGCCAGCAGCCAATCCCCACTCAGGGGGATCCCCTACGAGCAGTACTTC	CASSQSPLRGIPYEQYF
-	TRBJ2-3	-	TRBV11-2	TGTGCCAGCAGCGGGAGGCCCCGGAGTGACACAGATACGCAGTATTTT	CASSGRPRSDTDTQYF
-	TRBJ2-1	-	TRBV5-1	TGCGCCAGCAAACTTATCCTTTCCTACAATGAGCAGTTCTTC	CASKLILSYNEQFF